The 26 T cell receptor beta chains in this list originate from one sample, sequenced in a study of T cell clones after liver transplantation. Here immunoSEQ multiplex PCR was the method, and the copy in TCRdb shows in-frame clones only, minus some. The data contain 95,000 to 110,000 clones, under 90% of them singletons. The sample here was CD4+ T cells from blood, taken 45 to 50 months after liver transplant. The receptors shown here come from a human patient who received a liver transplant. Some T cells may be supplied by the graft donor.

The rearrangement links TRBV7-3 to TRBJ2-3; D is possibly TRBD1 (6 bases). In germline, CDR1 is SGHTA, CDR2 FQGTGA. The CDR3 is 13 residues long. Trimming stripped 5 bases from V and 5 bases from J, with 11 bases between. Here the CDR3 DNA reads TGTGCCAGCAGCCCGCAGGGGTTAGATACGCAGTATTTT. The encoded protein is CASSPQGLDTQYF.

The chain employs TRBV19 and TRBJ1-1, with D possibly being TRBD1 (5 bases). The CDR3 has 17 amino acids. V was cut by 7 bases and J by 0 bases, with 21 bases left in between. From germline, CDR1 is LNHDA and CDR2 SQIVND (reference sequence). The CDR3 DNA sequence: TGTGCCAGTAATTCCCTTTTAGGGGTCTTGATGAACACTGAAGCTTTCTTT. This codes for CASNSLLGVLMNTEAFF.

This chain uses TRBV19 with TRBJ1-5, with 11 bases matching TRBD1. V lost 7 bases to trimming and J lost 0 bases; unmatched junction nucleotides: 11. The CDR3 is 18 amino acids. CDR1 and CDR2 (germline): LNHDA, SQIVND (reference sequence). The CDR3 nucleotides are TGTGCCAGTAACAATAGGGACAGGGGGAGCCCTAGCAATCAGCCCCAGCATTTT. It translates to CASNNRDRGSPSNQPQHF.

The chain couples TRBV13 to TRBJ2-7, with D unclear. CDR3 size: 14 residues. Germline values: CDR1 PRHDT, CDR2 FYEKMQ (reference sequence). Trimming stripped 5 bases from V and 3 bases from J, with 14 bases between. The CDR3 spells CASSPLFGDYEQYF. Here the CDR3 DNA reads TGTGCCAGCAGCCCACTATTTGGGGACTACGAGCAGTACTTC. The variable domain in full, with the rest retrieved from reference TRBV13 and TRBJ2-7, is AAGVIQSPRHLIKEKRETATLKCYPIPRHDTVYWYQQGPGQDPQFLISFYEKMQSDKGSIPDRFSAQQFSDYHSELNMSSLELGDSALYFCASSPLFGDYEQYFGPGTRLTVT.

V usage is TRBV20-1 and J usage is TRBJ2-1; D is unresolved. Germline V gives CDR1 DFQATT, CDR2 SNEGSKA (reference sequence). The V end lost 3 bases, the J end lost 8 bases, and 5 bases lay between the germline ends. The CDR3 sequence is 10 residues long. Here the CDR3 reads CSASDHEQFF. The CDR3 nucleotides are TGCAGTGCTAGTGATCATGAGCAGTTCTTC.

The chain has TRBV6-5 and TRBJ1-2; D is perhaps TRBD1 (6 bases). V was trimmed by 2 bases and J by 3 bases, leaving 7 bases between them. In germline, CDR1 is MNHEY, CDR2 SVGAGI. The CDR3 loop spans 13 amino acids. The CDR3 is CASSYRTDYGYTF. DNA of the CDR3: TGTGCCAGCAGTTACAGGACAGACTATGGCTACACCTTC.

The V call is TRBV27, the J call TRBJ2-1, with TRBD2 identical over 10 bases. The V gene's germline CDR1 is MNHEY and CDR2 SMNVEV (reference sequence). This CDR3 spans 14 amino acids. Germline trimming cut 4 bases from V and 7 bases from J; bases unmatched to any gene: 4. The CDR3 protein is CASSWLAGANEQFF. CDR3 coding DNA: TGTGCCAGCAGTTGGCTAGCGGGAGCAAATGAGCAGTTCTTC.

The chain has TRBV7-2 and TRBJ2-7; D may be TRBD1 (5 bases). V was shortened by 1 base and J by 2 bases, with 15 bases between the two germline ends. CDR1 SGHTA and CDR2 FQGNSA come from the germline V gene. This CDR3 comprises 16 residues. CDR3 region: CASSLEQGTSTYEQYF. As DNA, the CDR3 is TGTGCCAGCAGCTTAGAGCAGGGCACTTCAACCTACGAGCAGTACTTC.

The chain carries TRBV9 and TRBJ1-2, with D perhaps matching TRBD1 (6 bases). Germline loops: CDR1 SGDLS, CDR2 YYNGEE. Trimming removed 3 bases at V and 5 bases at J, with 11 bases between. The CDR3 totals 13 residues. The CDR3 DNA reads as TGTGCCAGCAGCGCAAGGACAGATTATGGCTACACCTTC. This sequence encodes CASSARTDYGYTF.

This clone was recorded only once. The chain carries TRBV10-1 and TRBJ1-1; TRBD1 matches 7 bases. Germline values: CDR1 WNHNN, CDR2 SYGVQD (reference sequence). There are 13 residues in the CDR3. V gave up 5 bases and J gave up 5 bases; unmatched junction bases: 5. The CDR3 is CASSRQGDTEAFF. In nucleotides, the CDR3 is TGCGCCAGCAGTAGACAGGGAGATACTGAAGCTTTCTTT.

The DNA of the CDR3 is TGTGCCTGGAGTACTAGACACGGTTCTTCAGGAGCTTTCTTT. Its protein product is CAWSTRHGSSGAFF. The chain uses TRBV30 and TRBJ1-1; unclear D gene. The V end was cut by 2 bases, the J end by 10 bases, with 20 bases between. Germline-derived CDR1 and CDR2 are GTSNPN and SVGIG (reference sequence). This CDR3 is 14 amino acids long.

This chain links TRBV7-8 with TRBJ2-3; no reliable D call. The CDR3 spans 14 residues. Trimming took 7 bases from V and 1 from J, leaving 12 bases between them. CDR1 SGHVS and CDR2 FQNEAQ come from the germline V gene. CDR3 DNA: TGTGCCAGCACCCCGCTGACGGGCACAGATACGCAGTATTTT. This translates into CASTPLTGTDTQYF.

CDR3 in DNA: TGTGCATCAGCGCGGCAGGGGATAGGCACAGATACGCAGTATTTT. Translating gives CASARQGIGTDTQYF. The chain recombines TRBV2 with TRBJ2-3; D possibly corresponds to TRBD1 (6 bases). The CDR3 spans 15 residues. The germline V gene has CDR1 SNHLY and CDR2 FYNNEI.

As DNA, the CDR3 is TGTGCCTGGACCCCTCTAGGGACAGGGATGAACATTCAGTACTTC. This codes for CAWTPLGTGMNIQYF. The chain employs TRBV30 and TRBJ2-4; TRBD1 agrees at 9 bases. V lost 4 bases to trimming and J lost 7 bases; unmatched junction nucleotides: 11. The CDR3 sequence is 15 residues long. The germline V gene has CDR1 GTSNPN and CDR2 SVGIG (reference sequence).

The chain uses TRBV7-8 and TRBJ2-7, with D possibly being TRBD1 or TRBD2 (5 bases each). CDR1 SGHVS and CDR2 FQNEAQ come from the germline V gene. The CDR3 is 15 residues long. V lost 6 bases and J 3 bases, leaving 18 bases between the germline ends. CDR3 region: CASSLTGRSNYEQYF. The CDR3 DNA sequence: TGTGCCAGCAGTTTGACGGGACGGAGTAACTACGAGCAGTACTTC.

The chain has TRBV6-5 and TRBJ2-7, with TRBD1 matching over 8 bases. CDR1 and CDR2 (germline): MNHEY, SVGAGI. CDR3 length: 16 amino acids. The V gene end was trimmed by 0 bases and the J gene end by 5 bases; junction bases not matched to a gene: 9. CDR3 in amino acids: CASSYSILPRGHEQYF. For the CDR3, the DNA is TGTGCCAGCAGTTACTCGATTCTCCCCAGGGGGCACGAGCAGTACTTC.

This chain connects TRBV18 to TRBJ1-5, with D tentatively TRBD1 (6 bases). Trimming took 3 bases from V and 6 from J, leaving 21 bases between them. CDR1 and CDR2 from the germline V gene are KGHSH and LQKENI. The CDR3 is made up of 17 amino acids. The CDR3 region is CASSPLNPTGRIQPQHF. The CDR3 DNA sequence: TGTGCCAGCTCACCCCTAAACCCGACAGGCCGGATTCAGCCCCAGCATTTT.

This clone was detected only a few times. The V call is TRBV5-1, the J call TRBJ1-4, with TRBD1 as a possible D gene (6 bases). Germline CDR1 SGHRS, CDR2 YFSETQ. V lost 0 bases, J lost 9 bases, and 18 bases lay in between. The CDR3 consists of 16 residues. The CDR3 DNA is TGCGCCAGCAGCTTGGACAGGGCAACGGTCGGACAAAAACTGTTTTTT. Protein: CASSLDRATVGQKLFF. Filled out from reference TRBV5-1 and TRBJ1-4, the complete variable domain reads KAGVTQTPRYLIKTRGQQVTLSCSPISGHRSVSWYQQTPGQGLQFLFEYFSETQRNKGNFPGRFSGRQFSNSRSEMNVSTLELGDSALYLCASSLDRATVGQKLFFGSGTQLSVL.

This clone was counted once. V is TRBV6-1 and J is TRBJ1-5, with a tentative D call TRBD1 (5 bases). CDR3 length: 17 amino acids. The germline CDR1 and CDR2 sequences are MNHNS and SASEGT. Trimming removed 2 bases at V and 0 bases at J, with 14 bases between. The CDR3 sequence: CASSEIGARYSNQPQHF. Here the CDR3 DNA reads TGTGCCAGCAGTGAAATAGGGGCGCGGTATAGCAATCAGCCCCAGCATTTT.

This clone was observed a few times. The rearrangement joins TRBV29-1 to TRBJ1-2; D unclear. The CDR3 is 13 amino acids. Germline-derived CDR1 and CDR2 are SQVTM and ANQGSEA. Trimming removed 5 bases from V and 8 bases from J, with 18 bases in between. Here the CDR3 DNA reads TGCAGCGTTTTCTCCCCCGTGGGGATCGGCTACACCTTC. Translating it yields CSVFSPVGIGYTF. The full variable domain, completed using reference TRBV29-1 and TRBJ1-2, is SAVISQKPSRDICQRGTSLTIQCQVDSQVTMMFWYRQQPGQSLTLIATANQGSEATYESGFVIDKFPISRPNLTFSTLTVSNMSPEDSSIYLCSVFSPVGIGYTFGSGTRLTVV.

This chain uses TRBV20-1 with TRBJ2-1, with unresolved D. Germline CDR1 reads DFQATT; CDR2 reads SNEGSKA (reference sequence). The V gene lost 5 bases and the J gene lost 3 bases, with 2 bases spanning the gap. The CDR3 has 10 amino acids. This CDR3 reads CSARYNEQFF. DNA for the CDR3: TGCAGTGCTCGCTACAATGAGCAGTTCTTC.

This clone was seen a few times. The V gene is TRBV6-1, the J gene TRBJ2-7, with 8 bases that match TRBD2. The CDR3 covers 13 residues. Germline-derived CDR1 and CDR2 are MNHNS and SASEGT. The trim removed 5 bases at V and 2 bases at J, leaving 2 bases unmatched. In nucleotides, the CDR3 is TGTGCCAGCAGTAACGGGAGGGCCTACGAGCAGTACTTC. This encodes CASSNGRAYEQYF.

CDR3 DNA sequence: TGTGCCAGTAGTACTACAGGGGATTTCCATAATTCACCCCTCCACTTT. It specifies CASSTTGDFHNSPLHF. The chain has TRBV19 and TRBJ1-6; 7 positions match TRBD1. Germline V gene lookup returns CDR1 LNHDA and CDR2 SQIVND (reference sequence). CDR3 length: 16 amino acids. After removal of 4 bases from V and 5 bases from J, the junction contained 8 bases not matched to a gene.

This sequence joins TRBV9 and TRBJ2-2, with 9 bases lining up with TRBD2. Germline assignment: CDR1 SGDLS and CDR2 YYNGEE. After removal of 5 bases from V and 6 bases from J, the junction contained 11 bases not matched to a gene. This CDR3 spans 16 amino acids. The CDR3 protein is CASSIGGGASAGELFF. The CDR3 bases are TGTGCCAGCAGTATTGGCGGGGGGGCCTCCGCCGGGGAGCTGTTTTTT. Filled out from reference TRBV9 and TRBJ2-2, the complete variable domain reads DSGVTQTPKHLITATGQRVTLRCSPRSGDLSVYWYQQSLDQGLQFLIQYYNGEERAKGNILERFSAQQFPDLHSELNLSSLELGDSALYFCASSIGGGASAGELFFGEGSRLTVL.

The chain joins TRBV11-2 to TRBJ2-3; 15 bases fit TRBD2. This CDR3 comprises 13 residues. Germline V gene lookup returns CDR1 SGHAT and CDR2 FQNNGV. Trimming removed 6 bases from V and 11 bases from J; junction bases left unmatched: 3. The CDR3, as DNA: TGTGCCAGCAGGGGACTAGCGGGAGGCTGGCAGTATTTT. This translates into CASRGLAGGWQYF.

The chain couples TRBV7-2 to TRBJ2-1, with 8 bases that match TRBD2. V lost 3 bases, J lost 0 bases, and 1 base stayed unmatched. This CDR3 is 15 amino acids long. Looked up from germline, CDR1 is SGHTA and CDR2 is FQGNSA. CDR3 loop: CASSFSGASYNEQFF. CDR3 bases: TGTGCCAGCAGCTTTAGCGGGGCCTCCTACAATGAGCAGTTCTTC.